The clone carrying this T cell receptor beta chain was observed a single time. Time point specified: peripheral blood 6 weeks after treatment start. The cohort comprised individuals with locally advanced or metastatic urothelial carcinoma. Per patient, between 1 and 8 samples were collected at pretreatment and on-treatment time points. Assay used: immunoSEQ multiplex PCR; TCRdb lists only in-frame clones, some missing. The sample shows 30,000 to 45,000 clones, 75% to 90% of them seen only once. This sample was included in a study of PD-L1 blockade in urothelial cancer. Study context: Males with bladder-origin urothelial cancer constituted about nine tenths of the roughly 29 patients.

This CDR3 contains 16 residues. V gave up 1 base and J gave up 5 bases; unmatched junction bases: 8. Germline lookup yields CDR1 SGHAT and CDR2 FQNNGV. This sequence joins TRBV11-2 and TRBJ2-3, with 8 positions matching TRBD2. Sample: PBMCs, taken around atezolizumab (anti-PD-L1) treatment. The TCR was taken from a man in his forties with urothelial cancer. CDR3 nucleotide sequence: TGTGCCAGCAGCTTAGGACCAGCGGGAGCCGGAGATACGCAGTATTTT. This codes for CASSLGPAGAGDTQYF.